This TCR beta chain is from a study of CD8+CD57+ T cells in acquired aplastic anemia. Study background: Sorted CD4+ and CD8+ cells yielded DNA averaging approximately 3.4 ug. Overall study findings and caveats: Patients and controls turned out to have more than 25 CD8+ CDR3 sequences in common. Controls and patients did not differ significantly in CD8+ Simpson's diversity.

TCR beta VDJ combinations and CDR3 sequences were profiled from genomic DNA. TCRdb fed the reads into MiXCR, producing one record per CDR3 protein. This repertoire shows 150,000 or so distinct CDR3 sequences, 60% to 70% found once; its top ten account for about 50%. Looked up from germline, CDR1 is SGHAT and CDR2 is FQNNGV. V lost 0 bases and J 3 bases, leaving 9 bases between the germline ends. The CDR3 covers 14 residues. Turning to this clonotype: Its matching antigen is unknown.

The chain is built from TRBV11-2 and TRBJ2-7, with D possibly TRBD1 on 5 matching bases. The receptor was derived from a human donor in good health. Sample: sorted CD4+, CD8+, or CD8+CD57+ T cells (not recorded which) from PBMCs. DNA for the CDR3: TGTGCCAGCAGCTTAGAGCAGGGTGGCTACGAGCAGTACTTC. Its translation: CASSLEQGGYEQYF.